These 13 T cell receptor beta chains were all obtained from the same sample, sequenced in a study of blood T cell repertoires in COVID-19. Clones were read by immunoSEQ multiplex PCR, and TCRdb kept only the in-frame ones, dropping some. The data hold 200,000 to 300,000 clones, with more than 75% observed a single time. The sequencing input was peripheral blood. These receptors all come from a woman aged 45-65 years with acute or convalescent COVID-19.

The chain carries TRBV2 and TRBJ1-1; no definite D call. The V end was cut by 2 bases, the J end by 0 bases, with 7 bases between. The length of the CDR3 is 14 residues. Per germline, CDR1 SNHLY and CDR2 FYNNEI. This chain's CDR3 is CASSEQQLNTEAFF. The CDR3, as DNA: TGTGCCAGCAGTGAACAACAATTGAACACTGAAGCTTTCTTT.

The count of this clone is one. The chain couples TRBV7-3 to TRBJ2-7; 9 bases line up with TRBD1. The CDR3 runs to 14 residues. Germline V gene lookup returns CDR1 SGHTA and CDR2 FQGTGA. V shed 5 bases, J shed 4 bases, and the junction held 6 bases outside the gene matches. CDR3 in DNA: TGTGCCAGCAGCCAGGACAGGGGTCCATACGAGCAGTACTTC. Its protein product is CASSQDRGPYEQYF.

V gene TRBV15 combines with J gene TRBJ2-5; 7 bases fit TRBD2. V was pared by 2 bases and J by 7 bases, with 10 bases of the junction left unmatched. Germline lookup yields CDR1 LNHNV and CDR2 YYDKDF (reference sequence). This CDR3 is built from 15 residues. Here the CDR3 reads CATSRSLSGSGTQYF. DNA for the CDR3: TGTGCCACCAGCAGATCCCTTAGCGGGTCCGGGACCCAGTACTTC.

The chain recombines TRBV6-6 with TRBJ1-5; 11 bases map to TRBD1. The CDR3 is made up of 14 amino acids. Germline trimming cut 7 bases from V and 9 bases from J; bases unmatched to any gene: 8. Germline V lookup: CDR1 MNHNY, CDR2 SVGAGI (reference sequence). The CDR3 region is CASNRGQGEGPQHF. The CDR3 DNA follows: TGTGCCAGCAATCGGGGACAGGGGGAAGGGCCCCAGCATTTT.

The V and J genes are TRBV24-1 and TRBJ2-7, with D perhaps TRBD1 (5 bases). The CDR3 loop spans 12 amino acids. Trimming took 6 bases from V and 3 from J, leaving 8 bases between them. Germline V gene sequence: CDR1 KGHDR, CDR2 SFDVKD. DNA of the CDR3: TGTGCCACCAGTCTCCAGGGCTACGAGCAGTACTTC. It yields the protein CATSLQGYEQYF.

The chain combines TRBV19 with TRBJ2-1; TRBD2 matches 9 bases. Per germline, CDR1 LNHDA and CDR2 SQIVND (reference sequence). Germline trimming cut 5 bases from V and 3 bases from J; bases unmatched to any gene: 5. This CDR3 spans 15 amino acids. CDR3 protein: CASSASGMIYNEQFF. CDR3 nucleotides: TGTGCCAGTAGTGCTAGCGGGATGATCTACAATGAGCAGTTCTTC.

The CDR3 spells CASTFDSGADTQYF. Written as DNA, the CDR3 is TGTGCCAGCACCTTTGATAGCGGCGCAGATACGCAGTATTTT. The V and J genes are TRBV7-3 and TRBJ2-3; D possibly corresponds to TRBD2 (6 bases). This CDR3 has 14 amino acids. Germline V CDR1 and CDR2: SGHTA, FQGTGA. The V end was cut by 7 bases, the J end by 4 bases, with 15 bases between.

This clone occurred once. This chain uses TRBV18 with TRBJ2-5, with TRBD2 matching over 8 bases. Looked up from germline, CDR1 is KGHSH and CDR2 is LQKENI. The V and J ends lost 2 bases and 5 bases, in that order; junction bases with no gene match: 10. This CDR3 contains 16 residues. In DNA form, the CDR3 reads TGTGCCAGCTCACCAACCGGGACTAGTATCGGGGAGACCCAGTACTTC. Amino acids: CASSPTGTSIGETQYF. Complete variable domain (other parts from reference TRBV18 and TRBJ2-5): NAGVMQNPRHLVRRRGQEARLRCSPMKGHSHVYWYRQLPEEGLKFMVYLQKENIIDESGMPKERFSAEFPKEGPSILRIQQVVRGDSAAYFCASSPTGTSIGETQYFGPGTRLLVL.

The chain joins TRBV24-1 to TRBJ2-2; 13 nucleotides match TRBD2. Per the germline V gene, CDR1 is KGHDR and CDR2 is SFDVKD. The junction had 12 bases not matched to a gene; V was cut back by 3 bases and J by 6 bases. The CDR3 length is 19 residues. CDR3 nucleotides: TGTGCCACCAGTGATCGCTATACTAGCGGGAGGGCCATCTCCGGGGAGCTGTTTTTT. It yields the protein CATSDRYTSGRAISGELFF.

Remarks on this clone: Other DNA sequences in this specimen translate into the identical CDR3. The chain couples TRBV27 to TRBJ2-7; no clear D. The CDR3 is made up of 11 amino acids. The V and J ends lost 6 bases and 3 bases respectively, with 6 bases between them. Germline V gene lookup returns CDR1 MNHEY and CDR2 SMNVEV (reference sequence). The CDR3 sequence is CASSSLYEQYF. The CDR3 DNA sequence: TGTGCCAGCAGCAGTCTCTACGAGCAGTACTTC.

This sequence joins TRBV27 and TRBJ2-1; TRBD2 matches at 7 bases. The CDR3 is made up of 15 amino acids. CDR1 is MNHEY, CDR2 SMNVEV, per germline (reference sequence). The J segment lost 1 base and the V segment lost 8 bases, leaving 8 bases of the junction unmatched. DNA for the CDR3: TGTGCCAGCCAGAGACTAGCCGCTTCCTACAATGAGCAGTTCTTC. It codes for CASQRLAASYNEQFF.

The rearrangement links TRBV7-2 to TRBJ1-1; D is unclear. Trimming left V 6 bases short and J 0 bases short, with 8 bases between. Germline V gives CDR1 SGHTA, CDR2 FQGNSA. The CDR3 is 13 residues long. CDR3 nucleotides: TGTGCCAGCAGTGTCAGTATGAACACTGAAGCTTTCTTT. Amino acids: CASSVSMNTEAFF.

This chain connects TRBV24-1 to TRBJ1-5, with D possibly being TRBD1 (5 bases). Germline loops: CDR1 KGHDR, CDR2 SFDVKD. CDR3 length: 15 residues. The V gene lost 4 bases and the J gene lost 9 bases, with 18 bases spanning the gap. In DNA form, the CDR3 reads TGTGCCACCAGTGACCCCCGACTCGGGGGAGCGCCCCAGCATTTT. Protein product: CATSDPRLGGAPQHF.